This T cell receptor (beta chain) derives from a study of T cells after yellow fever vaccination. Across the whole study: The authors prepared low-cell-number fractions using SMART-Seq v4 Ultra Low Input.

The germline V gene encodes CDR1 DFQATT and CDR2 SNEGSKA (reference sequence). The V gene end was trimmed by 5 bases and the J gene end by 4 bases; junction bases not matched to a gene: 11. CDR3 length equals 17 residues. The study's findings and limits: High-abundance clonotypes from the bulk population could contaminate FACS-sorted repertoires. Although most clonotypes did not, a small share appeared in both CD4 and CD8 compartments. The booster response re-showed most primary clones: approximately 95% CD4, almost 90% CD8.

TCRdb re-called the 5' RACE reads through MiXCR, storing one row per CDR3 protein. The data show around 610,000 distinct CDR3 sequences, roughly 12% seen once. As regards this clonotype: Its cognate antigen is unknown.

The genes are TRBV20-1 and TRBJ2-7; 16 positions agree with TRBD2. The specimen comprised PBMCs, sampled on the day of the yellow fever booster vaccination. The sequence was collected from a young man who received the YFV17D yellow fever vaccine. The chain's CDR3 is CSASGTSGREDLYEQYF. CDR3 DNA sequence: TGCAGTGCTTCCGGGACTAGCGGGAGGGAGGATTTGTACGAGCAGTACTTC.